The 9 T cell receptor beta chains below come from one sample, sequenced in a study of blood T cells in healthy people across ages. Sample-barcoded 5' priming and a J-beta primer mix drove a second PCR of roughly 6 to 12 cycles. In TCRdb, the 5' RACE reads were re-called with MiXCR into one record per CDR3 protein. The sample has approximately 940,000 distinct CDR3 sequences; around 48% are singletons. Sequenced sample: blood. The receptors originated from a man aged 25-40 years in good health.

The chain employs TRBV20-1 and TRBJ2-3; 8 nucleotides align to TRBD2. This CDR3 is built from 13 residues. Germline V gives CDR1 DFQATT, CDR2 SNEGSKA (reference sequence). CDR3 residues: CGVTSGGTDTQYF. The CDR3 region has the DNA TGCGGAGTTACTAGCGGTGGCACAGATACGCAGTATTTT.

J is TRBJ2-7 and V is TRBV5-6, with 9 nucleotides matching TRBD1. Germline V gene lookup returns CDR1 SGHDT and CDR2 YYEEEE. The CDR3 covers 15 residues. After removal of 3 bases from V and 2 bases from J, the junction contained 6 bases not matched to a gene. CDR3 nucleotide sequence: TGTGCCAGCAGCTCTGACAGGGGGGATACCTACGAGCAGTACTTC. Translating it yields CASSSDRGDTYEQYF.

The genes are TRBV4-3 and TRBJ2-3, with 10 bases identical to TRBD2. CDR1 is LGHNA and CDR2 is YSLEER in the germline V gene. The CDR3 is made up of 18 amino acids. J was trimmed by 4 bases and V by 4 bases; bases with no gene match: 14. In DNA, the CDR3 is TGCGCCAGCAGCCCCCAACCGGCTAGCGGGGGTAGCGCAGATACGCAGTATTTT. Translated, it gives CASSPQPASGGSADTQYF.

The count of this clonotype is one. V and J are TRBV20-1 and TRBJ2-7, with 11 positions matching TRBD2. The germline gives CDR1 DFQATT, CDR2 SNEGSKA (reference sequence). CDR3 size: 14 residues. Trimming removed 4 bases from V and 2 bases from J; junction bases left unmatched: 4. In DNA form, the CDR3 reads TGCAGTGCTACTAGCGGGGGGCCGCCCTACGAGCAGTACTTC. This translates into CSATSGGPPYEQYF.

This clonotype was seen a single time. The chain employs TRBV2 and TRBJ1-5, with TRBD1 as a possible D gene (6 bases). The CDR3 has 15 residues. Germline V CDR1 and CDR2: SNHLY, FYNNEI. V gave up 6 bases and J gave up 1 base, with 13 bases separating them. The CDR3, as DNA: TGTGCCAGCAGGGTGGACAGTACGAGCAATCAGCCCCAGCATTTT. Translation gives CASRVDSTSNQPQHF.

This clonotype was seen a handful of times. The rearrangement links TRBV9 to TRBJ2-5; D remains unclear. CDR1 SGDLS and CDR2 YYNGEE come from the germline V gene. V dropped 0 bases and J dropped 5 bases, with 8 bases sitting between them. This CDR3 has 13 amino acids. The CDR3 nucleotides are TGTGCCAGCAGCGTAGGTGACTGGGAGACCCAGTACTTC. Translated: CASSVGDWETQYF.

The chain uses TRBV12-3 or TRBV12-4 and TRBJ2-3; TRBD1 agrees at 10 bases. The CDR3 extends over 15 amino acids. With V trimmed by 6 bases and J by 0 bases, 3 bases remained unmatched. Written as DNA, the CDR3 is TGTGCCAGCAGCGACAGGGGGCATAGCACAGATACGCAGTATTTT. Translated, it gives CASSDRGHSTDTQYF.

This clonotype was seen only a few times. The rearrangement joins TRBV13 to TRBJ1-6; 9 positions match TRBD1. The length of the CDR3 is 15 residues. Germline CDR1 is PRHDT and CDR2 is FYEKMQ (reference sequence). V dropped 4 bases and J dropped 6; count of bases not matched to a gene: 4. CDR3 in DNA: TGTGCCAGCAGCTCAGGACAGGGGCCTAATTCACCCCTCCACTTT. Translation: CASSSGQGPNSPLHF.

This clonotype has a handful of counts. The rearrangement joins TRBV5-1 to TRBJ2-7; D ambiguous. TRBJ2-4 explains the end of the DNA better; the J call may be wrong. Per germline, CDR1 SGHRS and CDR2 YFSETQ. The CDR3 has 15 amino acids. The CDR3 reads CASSLNSDNLNIQYF. The CDR3 coding sequence is TGCGCCAGCAGCTTGAACTCCGACAACCTGAACATTCAGTACTTC.